This T cell receptor beta chain derives from a study of stem cell transplantation in POMP-related autoinflammatory disease. Study at large: Defective thymoproteasomes were hypothesized to impair CD8+ T-cell positive selection. Pre-transplant patients had naive-skewed CD4+ T cells and few CD8+ T cells. General study findings and limits: Fewer unique TRB V-J gene pairings were identified in patients with PRAID.

Sequenced by immunoSEQ multiplex PCR; TCRdb stores in-frame clones only, minus some. The sample holds roughly 8,900 clones, about 88% seen once. Notes on this clone: The antigen remains unidentified.

CDR3 length: 13 amino acids. This sequence was found in a human patient with POMP-related autoinflammation and immune dysregulation (PRAID). Certain T cells may be donor cells from the graft. The V gene is TRBV1, the J gene TRBJ2-6; the table assigns TRBD2, which was not confirmed against the DNA. TRBV1 is deemed a pseudogene. Sequenced here: CD8+ T cells from PBMCs, sampled after stem cell transplantation. The CDR3 region is CTSSNCRANVLTF. DNA for the CDR3: TGCACCAGCAGTAATTGTCGGGCCAACGTCCTGACTTTC.